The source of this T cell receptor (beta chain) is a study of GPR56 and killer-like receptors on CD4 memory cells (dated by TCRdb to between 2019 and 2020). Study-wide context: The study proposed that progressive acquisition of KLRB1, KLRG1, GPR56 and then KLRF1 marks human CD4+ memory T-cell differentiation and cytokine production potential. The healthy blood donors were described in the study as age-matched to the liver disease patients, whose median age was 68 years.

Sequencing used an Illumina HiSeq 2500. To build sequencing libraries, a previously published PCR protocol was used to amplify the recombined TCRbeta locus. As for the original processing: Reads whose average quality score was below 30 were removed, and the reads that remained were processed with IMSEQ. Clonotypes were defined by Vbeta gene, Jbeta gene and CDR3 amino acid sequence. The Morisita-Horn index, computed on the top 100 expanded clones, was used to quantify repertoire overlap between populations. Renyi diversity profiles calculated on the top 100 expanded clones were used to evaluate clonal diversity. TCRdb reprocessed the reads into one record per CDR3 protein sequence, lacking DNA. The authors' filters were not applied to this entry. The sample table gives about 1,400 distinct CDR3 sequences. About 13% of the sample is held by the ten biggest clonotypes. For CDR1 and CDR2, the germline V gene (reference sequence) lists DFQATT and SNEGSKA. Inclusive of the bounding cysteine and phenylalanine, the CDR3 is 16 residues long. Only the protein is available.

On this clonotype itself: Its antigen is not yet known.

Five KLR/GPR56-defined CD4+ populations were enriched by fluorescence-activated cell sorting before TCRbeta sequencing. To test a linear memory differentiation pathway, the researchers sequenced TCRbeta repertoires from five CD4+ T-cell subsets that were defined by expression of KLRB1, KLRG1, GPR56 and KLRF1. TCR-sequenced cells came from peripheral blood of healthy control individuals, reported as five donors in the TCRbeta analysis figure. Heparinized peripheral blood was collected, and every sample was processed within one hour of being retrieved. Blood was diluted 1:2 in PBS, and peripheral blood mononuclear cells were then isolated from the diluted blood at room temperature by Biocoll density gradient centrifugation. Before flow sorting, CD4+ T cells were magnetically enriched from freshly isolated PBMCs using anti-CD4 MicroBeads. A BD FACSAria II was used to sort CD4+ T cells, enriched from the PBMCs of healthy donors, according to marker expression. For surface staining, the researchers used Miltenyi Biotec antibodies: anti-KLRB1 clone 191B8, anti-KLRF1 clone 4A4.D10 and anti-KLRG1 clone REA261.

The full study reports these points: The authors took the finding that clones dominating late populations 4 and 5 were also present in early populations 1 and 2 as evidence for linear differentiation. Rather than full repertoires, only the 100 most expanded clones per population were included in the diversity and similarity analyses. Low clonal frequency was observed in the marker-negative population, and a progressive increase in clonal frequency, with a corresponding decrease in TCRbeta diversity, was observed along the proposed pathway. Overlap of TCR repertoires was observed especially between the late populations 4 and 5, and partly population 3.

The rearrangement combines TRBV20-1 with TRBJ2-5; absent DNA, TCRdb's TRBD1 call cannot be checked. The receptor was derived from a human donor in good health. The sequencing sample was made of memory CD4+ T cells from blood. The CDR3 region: CSARDPLAGGLETQYF.